This TCR beta chain was identified in a study of PD-1 blockade in classical Hodgkin lymphoma. Time point: cycle 4 day 1 (C4D1), after around six weeks of nivolumab. Exposure to brentuximab vedotin varied, and each patient had relapsed following autologous stem cell transplantation. The CDR3 covers 17 residues. In germline, CDR1 is SNHLY, CDR2 FYNNEI. J gave up 4 bases and V 6 bases, and 9 bases lay outside the gene matches. The table came from immunoSEQ multiplex PCR; TCRdb's copy has only in-frame clones and leaves some out. The data hold tens of thousands of clones, with around nine tenths observed a single time.

The specimen was peripheral blood mononuclear cells (PBMCs), collected before the fourth cycle of nivolumab. The source of this sequence is a human donor with classical Hodgkin lymphoma. The J gene is TRBJ2-2, the V gene TRBV2; 12 nucleotides line up with TRBD2. CDR3 in amino acids: CASRPSGRATGTGELFF. CDR3 coding DNA: TGTGCCAGCAGGCCTAGCGGGAGGGCCACGGGCACCGGGGAGCTGTTTTTT.